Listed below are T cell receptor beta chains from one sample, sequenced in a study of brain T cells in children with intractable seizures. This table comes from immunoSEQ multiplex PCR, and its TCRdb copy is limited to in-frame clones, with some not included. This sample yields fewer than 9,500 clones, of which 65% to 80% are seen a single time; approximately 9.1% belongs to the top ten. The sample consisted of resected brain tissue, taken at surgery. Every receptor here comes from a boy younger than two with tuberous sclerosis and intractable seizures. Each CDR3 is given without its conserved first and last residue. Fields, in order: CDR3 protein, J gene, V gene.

CDR3aa: ASSLATGIYEQY
j_gene: TRBJ2-7
v_gene: TRBV5-1

CDR3aa: ASSFEWAKNIQY
j_gene: TRBJ2-4
v_gene: TRBV11-2

CDR3aa: ASSLDLALAGTLYNEQF
j_gene: TRBJ2-1
v_gene: TRBV11-3

CDR3aa: ASSDQQGYEQY
j_gene: TRBJ2-7
v_gene: TRBV9

CDR3aa: ASSPWTGEGNTIY
j_gene: TRBJ1-3
v_gene: TRBV27

CDR3aa: ASSWQRGVLETQY
j_gene: TRBJ2-5
v_gene: TRBV6-5

CDR3aa: ANGATGRPGANVLT
j_gene: TRBJ2-6
v_gene: TRBV5-4

CDR3aa: ASSLQSMNTEAF
j_gene: TRBJ1-1
v_gene: TRBV27

CDR3aa: AIRLLAGYT
j_gene: TRBJ1-2
v_gene: TRBV6-6

CDR3aa: ATSDLGQTIY
j_gene: TRBJ1-3
v_gene: TRBV24-1

CDR3aa: ASRWAGGYT
j_gene: TRBJ1-2
v_gene: TRBV28

CDR3aa: ASSLIAGGLAKNIQY
j_gene: TRBJ2-4
v_gene: TRBV5-1

CDR3aa: ASSPVEDYGYT
j_gene: TRBJ1-2
v_gene: TRBV4-1

CDR3aa: ASSAQGRGTGELF
j_gene: TRBJ2-2
v_gene: TRBV2

CDR3aa: ANRDRNTNQPQH
j_gene: TRBJ1-5
v_gene: TRBV21-1

CDR3aa: ASSEDGTYEQY
j_gene: TRBJ2-7
v_gene: TRBV25-1

CDR3aa: ASSKGTGGPRAQH
j_gene: TRBJ1-5
v_gene: TRBV28

CDR3aa: ASSFRRGINSPLH
j_gene: TRBJ1-6
v_gene: TRBV5-6

CDR3aa: ASSMGASSVDTQY
j_gene: TRBJ2-3
v_gene: TRBV19

CDR3aa: SARFVNEQF
j_gene: TRBJ2-1
v_gene: TRBV20-1

CDR3aa: ASSPKVRDTQY
j_gene: TRBJ2-3
v_gene: TRBV7-2

CDR3aa: ASSRGSTDTQY
j_gene: TRBJ2-3
v_gene: TRBV10-1

CDR3aa: AIRDSPYGYT
j_gene: TRBJ1-2
v_gene: TRBV6-6

CDR3aa: ASSQKQSPYGYT
j_gene: TRBJ1-2
v_gene: TRBV3-1/TRBV3-2

CDR3aa: ASSLARDRSYYGYT
j_gene: TRBJ1-2
v_gene: TRBV7-8

CDR3aa: ASSFQNKQETQY
j_gene: TRBJ2-5
v_gene: TRBV7-2

CDR3aa: ASSGDRGRWEQY
j_gene: TRBJ2-7
v_gene: TRBV2

CDR3aa: AGTTNTEAF
j_gene: TRBJ1-1
v_gene: TRBV30

CDR3aa: ASSVIGQGVRQPQH
j_gene: TRBJ1-5
v_gene: TRBV28

CDR3aa: SVSTGLRSNIQY
j_gene: TRBJ2-4
v_gene: TRBV29-1

CDR3aa: ASSLGTGYNEQF
j_gene: TRBJ2-1
v_gene: TRBV18

CDR3aa: ASSPAQGAFNEKLF
j_gene: TRBJ1-4
v_gene: TRBV18

CDR3aa: ASSIGLRHVQETQY
j_gene: TRBJ2-5
v_gene: TRBV19

CDR3aa: ASKGQGTPTYGYT
j_gene: TRBJ1-2
v_gene: TRBV6-5

CDR3aa: ASRDTPGKLF
j_gene: TRBJ1-4
v_gene: TRBV2

CDR3aa: ASRLDRGSGNTIY
j_gene: TRBJ1-3
v_gene: TRBV6-6

CDR3aa: AIGLTYNEQF
j_gene: TRBJ2-1
v_gene: TRBV6-6

CDR3aa: ASSQWTSGRGDTQY
j_gene: TRBJ2-3
v_gene: TRBV14

CDR3aa: ASSFQDG
j_gene: TRBJ2-7
v_gene: TRBV12-3/TRBV12-4

CDR3aa: ASSEGRGSYGYT
j_gene: TRBJ1-2
v_gene: TRBV7-9

CDR3aa: ASSITENTEAF
j_gene: TRBJ1-1
v_gene: TRBV19